This TCR beta chain was sequenced during a study of blood T cell repertoires in COVID-19 (TCRdb year 2020). With respect to the entire study: Collaborator samples came from the United States, Italy and Spain and covered acute and convalescent phases of COVID-19. The prospective study material was composed of cDNA or gDNA derived from T cells, B-cell-depleted T cells, or PBMCs. Subjects who had been exposed to COVID-19, were actively infected with it, or had recovered from it provided the deeply sampled blood TCRbeta repertoires that made up the dataset. The repertoires were released in a freely available public database meant as a resource for research on the immune response to SARS-CoV-2. The samples were drawn from the first 160 participants of the ongoing ImmuneRACE study and from 950 to 1,500 subjects provided by 6 global collaborators. Sample metadata almost always included a de-identified subject ID, COVID-19 status, age in years and sex. HLA class I and class II types, where available, came from metadata supplied by the sample provider rather than from assay-based typing. Beyond this particular receptor, the publication reports: How much clinical and demographic metadata was included differed by source and by participant, and the metadata was provided uncurated.

From the cysteine through the phenylalanine, the CDR3 covers 15 amino acids. Of all the DNA, just the CDR3 is kept, 45 bases in frame from base 1. Trimming leaves V shorter by 6 bases and J shorter by 8 bases, with the junction holding 10 bases beyond the gene matches. For CDR1 and CDR2, the germline V gene lists MDHEN and SYDVKM. The immunoSEQ Assay, a bias-controlled multiplex PCR, was used to amplify TCRbeta CDR3 regions from genomic DNA. In the authors' own workflow: Nucleated cell counts per sample were estimated from amplification of reference gene primers within the assay. Sequence reads were collapsed and filtered to measure the absolute abundance of every unique TCRbeta CDR3 rearrangement. Productive Simpson clonality was computed per sample as the square root of Simpson's diversity index over productive rearrangements. TCRdb provides this immuneACCESS table in a form limited to in-frame rearrangements. Some clones are lacking; in checked studies, under half of them reflect an unresolved V gene, and why the rest are absent is not known. D and trimming come from the DNA, and the V and J calls and clone size come from that table. The sample contains about 98,000 clones, about four fifths of them found a single time. The top ten clonotypes cover 15% to 20% of the sample.

Regarding this clone: The antigen it recognizes is unknown. It has no much larger one-base neighbor in the sample; base qualities were not kept.

Collaborating institutions collected whole blood in K2EDTA tubes following their own protocols. For TCRbeta analysis, collaborator samples were shipped as frozen whole blood, as isolated PBMCs, or as DNA extracted from either sample type. The sequence joins TRBV28 to TRBJ1-4, with TRBD1 matching 9 junction bases. Sample: peripheral blood. This TCR came from a man aged 80 or over with acute or convalescent COVID-19. The nucleotide sequence is given as TGTGCCAGCAGGGGAGGGGACAGGGCGGAAGAAAAACTGTTTTTT. The resulting protein is CASRGGDRAEEKLFF.